Following are 19 T cell receptor beta chains from one sample sequenced in a study of blood T cell repertoires in COVID-19. Assay used: immunoSEQ multiplex PCR; TCRdb lists only in-frame clones, some missing. Found here are 100,000 or so clones, approximately 90% of them singletons; the top ten hold around 2%. Sequenced: peripheral blood. All receptors come from a man aged 50-60 years with active COVID-19.

The sample holds one count of this clone. J is TRBJ1-1 and V is TRBV18; possible D gene TRBD1, 5 bases. The CDR3 length is 14 residues. Germline V gene sequence: CDR1 KGHSH, CDR2 LQKENI. V gave up 0 bases and J gave up 1 base, with 6 bases separating them. The CDR3 here is CASSPPGGNTEAFF. Here the CDR3 DNA reads TGTGCCAGCTCACCACCGGGGGGGAACACTGAAGCTTTCTTT.

The chain has TRBV4-2 and TRBJ1-6; 7 nucleotides align to TRBD1. Germline loops: CDR1 LGHNA, CDR2 YNFKEQ. The V segment lost 1 base and the J segment 5 bases; nucleotides outside the gene matches: 2. The CDR3 is 15 amino acids. CDR3 nucleotide sequence: TGTGCCAGCAGCCAAGGGCAGGGGGATAATTCACCCCTCCACTTT. Encoded protein: CASSQGQGDNSPLHF.

The chain carries TRBV27 and TRBJ2-3; D possibly corresponds to TRBD1 (5 bases). Germline-derived CDR1 and CDR2 are MNHEY and SMNVEV (reference sequence). This CDR3 spans 15 amino acids. V was pared by 2 bases and J by 2 bases, with 11 bases between. CDR3 DNA: TGTGCCAGCAGTTTACAGGGCAGGGCCACAGATACGCAGTATTTT. Its translation: CASSLQGRATDTQYF.

The gene calls are TRBV6-5 and TRBJ2-7, with D possibly matching TRBD1 (6 bases). V gave up 7 bases and J gave up 0 bases, with 13 bases separating them. This CDR3 comprises 14 residues. In germline, CDR1 is MNHEY, CDR2 SVGAGI. CDR3 coding DNA: TGTGCCAGCAAGGGGGACCGGAGCTCCTACGAGCAGTACTTC. Its protein is CASKGDRSSYEQYF.

This clone came up a few times. V is TRBV2 and J is TRBJ1-5, with D perhaps TRBD1 (6 bases). CDR1 is SNHLY and CDR2 is FYNNEI in the germline V gene. This CDR3 spans 14 amino acids. Trimming left V 6 bases short and J 9 bases short, with 18 bases between. The CDR3, as DNA: TGTGCCAGCAGGAGCACCAGGGGCTCGCGGCCCCAGCATTTT. This translates into CASRSTRGSRPQHF.

This chain links TRBV5-5 with TRBJ2-3; tentative D call: TRBD1 (5 bases). Germline V gene data show CDR1 as SGHKS and CDR2 as YYEKEE (reference sequence). V lost 0 bases to trimming and J lost 4 bases, with 12 bases between them. This CDR3 comprises 15 residues. As DNA, the CDR3 is TGTGCCAGCAGCTTGGTGGGGCTAGTGTCAGATACGCAGTATTTT. Translating it yields CASSLVGLVSDTQYF.

The chain recombines TRBV24-1 with TRBJ2-5; tentative D call: TRBD1 (5 bases). This CDR3 region has 14 residues. The germline V gene encodes CDR1 KGHDR and CDR2 SFDVKD. V lost 3 bases and J 1 base, leaving 8 bases between the germline ends. The CDR3, as DNA: TGTGCCACCAGTGATCGGACAAGCCAAGAGACCCAGTACTTC. Protein sequence: CATSDRTSQETQYF.

The J gene is TRBJ2-7, the V gene TRBV5-4; D is ambiguous. This CDR3 has 15 amino acids. Per germline, CDR1 SGHNT and CDR2 YYREEE (reference sequence). Trimming removed 4 bases from V and 2 bases from J, with 16 bases in between. The CDR3 region is CASSPELHNTYEQYF. The CDR3 coding sequence is TGTGCCAGCAGCCCCGAACTACATAACACCTACGAGCAGTACTTC.

The chain joins TRBV4-1 to TRBJ2-2, with D unresolved. V lost 1 base, J lost 4 bases, and 10 bases lay in between. The germline V gene has CDR1 MGHRA and CDR2 YSYEKL. CDR3 length: 15 residues. The CDR3 reads CASSQGSVPTGELFF. Written as DNA, the CDR3 is TGCGCCAGCAGCCAAGGGAGCGTCCCCACCGGGGAGCTGTTTTTT.

The J gene is TRBJ1-5, the V gene TRBV30, with D perhaps TRBD1 (5 bases). Germline V gene sequence: CDR1 GTSNPN, CDR2 SVGIG (reference sequence). This CDR3 has 13 residues. V lost 5 bases and J lost 7, with 15 bases in between. For the CDR3, the DNA is TGTGCCTGGGCCCCAGGGTCGGGCCAGCCCCAGCATTTT. The encoded protein is CAWAPGSGQPQHF.

The chain's CDR3 is CASMPSRSSYNEQFF. In DNA, the CDR3 is TGTGCCAGCATGCCGAGCCGTAGCTCCTACAATGAGCAGTTCTTC. This chain uses TRBV3-1 (or the pseudogene TRBV3-2) with TRBJ2-1, with D unresolved. The CDR3 covers 15 residues. V was cut by 7 bases and J by 0 bases, with 13 bases left in between. Germline CDR1 is LGHDT and CDR2 is YNNKEL (reference sequence).

There are a few counts of this clone. The rearrangement uses TRBV5-4 and TRBJ1-2, with 9 bases lining up with TRBD1. CDR3 length: 15 amino acids. CDR1 SGHNT and CDR2 YYREEE come from the germline V gene (reference sequence). With V trimmed by 3 bases and J by 6 bases, 9 bases remained unmatched. CDR3 region: CASSSGQGSLNGYTF. CDR3 nucleotide sequence: TGTGCCAGCAGCTCTGGACAGGGGAGCCTTAATGGCTACACCTTC. The entire variable domain, with the rest obtained from reference TRBV5-4 and TRBJ1-2, is as follows: ETGVTQSPTHLIKTRGQQVTLRCSSQSGHNTVSWYQQALGQGPQFIFQYYREEENGRGNFPPRFSGLQFPNYSSELNVNALELDDSALYLCASSSGQGSLNGYTFGSGTRLTVV.

DNA of the CDR3: TGTGCCAGCAGCGTCTCTAGTGTTCCCTACAATGAGCAGTTCTTC. This translates into CASSVSSVPYNEQFF. This chain connects TRBV9 to TRBJ2-1, with unresolved D. V gave up 2 bases and J gave up 2 bases, with 11 bases separating them. Germline-derived CDR1 and CDR2 are SGDLS and YYNGEE. The CDR3 spans 15 residues.

This chain joins TRBV5-1 and TRBJ1-4, with 8 positions matching TRBD1. Germline-derived CDR1 and CDR2 are SGHRS and YFSETQ. The CDR3 is 15 residues long. Trimming removed 2 bases from V and 6 bases from J; junction bases left unmatched: 6. The CDR3 sequence: CASSLGQGMDEKLFF. The CDR3, as DNA: TGCGCCAGCAGCTTAGGACAGGGTATGGATGAAAAACTGTTTTTT.

The rearrangement joins TRBV7-2 to TRBJ1-4; no clear D. The CDR3 runs to 16 residues. Trimming took off 1 base at V and 6 bases at J, with 15 bases between the two ends. Germline lookup yields CDR1 SGHTA and CDR2 FQGNSA. The CDR3 bases are TGTGCCAGCAGCTTAGATCGCGCGACAACCTATGAAAAACTGTTTTTT. Protein product: CASSLDRATTYEKLFF.

This clone was seen once. The chain couples TRBV18 to TRBJ1-5; 8 nucleotides line up with TRBD1. Germline values: CDR1 KGHSH, CDR2 LQKENI. CDR3 size: 15 residues. J gave up 7 bases and V 3 bases, and 8 bases lay outside the gene matches. The CDR3 coding sequence is TGTGCCAGCTCACCCTCACAGGGGGGGAGGCAGCCCCAGCATTTT. Translation: CASSPSQGGRQPQHF.

The chain links TRBV6-2 or TRBV6-3 to TRBJ1-1, with D possibly matching TRBD1 (5 bases). The CDR3 is made up of 16 amino acids. The V end lost 5 bases, the J end lost 6 bases, and 22 bases lay between the germline ends. CDR1 is MNHEY, CDR2 SVGEGT, per germline. The CDR3 spells CASSGSFRDSVPEAFF. The CDR3 DNA reads TGTGCCAGCAGTGGTTCTTTTCGCGACAGCGTCCCTGAAGCTTTCTTT.

The chain has TRBV4-1 and TRBJ1-6; maybe TRBD1 (5 bases). Trimming took off 4 bases at V and 14 bases at J, with 15 bases between the two ends. The CDR3 totals 13 residues. The germline gives CDR1 MGHRA, CDR2 YSYEKL. The CDR3 spells CASSRPGGSSLHF. The DNA of the CDR3 is TGCGCCAGCAGCCGGCCCGGGGGGAGCTCCCTCCACTTT.

The chain uses TRBV3-1 (or the pseudogene TRBV3-2) and TRBJ2-7, with D unresolved. Germline-derived CDR1 and CDR2 are LGHDT and YNNKEL (reference sequence). Trimming pared 4 bases from V and 5 bases from J, leaving 6 bases between. The CDR3 consists of 11 residues. The CDR3 nucleotides read TGTGCCAGCAGCCCCGGAGACGAGCAGTACTTC. This translates into CASSPGDEQYF.